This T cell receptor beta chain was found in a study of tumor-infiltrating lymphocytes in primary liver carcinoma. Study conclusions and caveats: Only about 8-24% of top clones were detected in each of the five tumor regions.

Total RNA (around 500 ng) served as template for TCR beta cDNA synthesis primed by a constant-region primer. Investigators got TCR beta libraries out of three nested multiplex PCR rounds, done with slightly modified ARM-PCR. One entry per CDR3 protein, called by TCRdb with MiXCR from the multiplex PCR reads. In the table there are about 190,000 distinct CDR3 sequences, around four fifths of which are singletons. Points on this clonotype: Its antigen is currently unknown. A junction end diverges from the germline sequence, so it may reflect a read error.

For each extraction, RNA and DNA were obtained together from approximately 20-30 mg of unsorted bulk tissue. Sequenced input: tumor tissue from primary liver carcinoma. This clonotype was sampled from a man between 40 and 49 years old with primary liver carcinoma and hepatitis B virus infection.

This CDR3 is CASSQICANEQFF. In nucleotides, the CDR3 is TGTGCCAGCAGCCAGATCTGTGCGAATGAACAGTTCTTC. V is TRBV11-2 and J is TRBJ2-1; D is undetermined. This CDR3 spans 13 amino acids. Germline CDR1 and CDR2: SGHAT and FQNNGV.